The 5 T cell receptor beta chains reported below all come from one sample, sequenced in a study of post-analysis software for immune sequencing data. Unique molecular identifiers featured in each of the TCR beta cDNA libraries. TCRdb ran MiXCR on the PCR reads and lists one entry per CDR3 protein. The repertoire includes about 200,000 distinct CDR3 sequences, 29% of them detected once, and around 3.2% sits in the top ten. Study-level findings and limits: Controls had lower frequencies than patients of roughly five TRBV segments, which included TRBV5-6, TRBV5-1 and TRBV20-1.

No antigen has been identified for these receptors. The sequencing sample was made of blood. The receptors were gathered from a girl younger than 18 with multiple sclerosis.

Many counts were recorded for this clonotype. This sequence joins TRBV4-1 and TRBJ2-1, with 8 bases matching TRBD1. The CDR3 contains 16 residues. Germline assignment: CDR1 MGHRA and CDR2 YSYEKL. V gave up 5 bases and J gave up 12 bases; unmatched junction bases: 18. CDR3 amino acids: CASSSNLDRVSGGQFF. CDR3 DNA: TGCGCCAGCAGCTCTAACTTGGACAGGGTCTCCGGTGGGCAGTTCTTC.

This chain links TRBV7-9 with TRBJ1-4; maybe TRBD1 (5 bases). The CDR3 loop spans 15 amino acids. Looked up from germline, CDR1 is SEHNR and CDR2 is FQNEAQ (reference sequence). V was cut by 2 bases and J by 8 bases, with 15 bases left in between. The CDR3 nucleotides are TGTGCCAGCAGCTTAAGTGTACAGGCGGAAGAAAAACTGTTTTTT. This codes for CASSLSVQAEEKLFF.

This clonotype was observed at least ten times. The genes are TRBV30 and TRBJ2-4; 12 bases line up with TRBD2. V gave up 1 base and J gave up 0 bases; unmatched junction bases: 7. Germline values: CDR1 GTSNPN, CDR2 SVGIG (reference sequence). The CDR3 runs 18 residues. CDR3 nucleotide sequence: TGTGCCTGGAGTGGGACTAGCGGGGATAACTTAGCCAAAAACATTCAGTACTTC. Amino acid sequence: CAWSGTSGDNLAKNIQYF.

Worth noting for this clonotype: A much larger clone differs by one base, so this may be a read error. The chain links TRBV28 to TRBJ2-7; D remains ambiguous. Germline V gives CDR1 MDHEN, CDR2 SYDVKM. With 3 bases removed from V and 6 bases from J, the gap between germline ends came to 12 bases. CDR3 length: 13 amino acids. The CDR3 region is CASSLPEGCEQYF. In DNA, the CDR3 is TGTGCCAGCAGTTTGCCCGAAGGATGCGAGCAGTACTTC.

This clonotype was seen only once. At one of its ends the junction is not consistent with the germline gene, which may arise from a read error. The chain has TRBV12-3 or TRBV12-4 and TRBJ2-7, with D hard to call. The length of the CDR3 is 13 residues. The CDR3 DNA sequence: TGTACCAGCAGGCCGCAGGAAGTCAACGAGCAGTACTTC. It codes for CTSRPQEVNEQYF.